The clone carrying this TCR beta chain was seen many times. Its antigen is as yet unknown. The source of the sample is a study of CD8 T cells in ankylosing spondylitis. Study results and limitations: Characteristic of ankylosing spondylitis blood, it appeared, was a TCR beta motif comprising eight highly homologous variants. Reported data indicate significant enrichment of disease-linked clones within matched ankylosing spondylitis synovial fluid.

TCRdb re-called the 5' RACE reads through MiXCR, storing one row per CDR3 protein. Here the sample spans fewer than 650,000 distinct CDR3 sequences, roughly 13% being singletons. This CDR3 is 15 amino acids long. The germline V gene has CDR1 SGHRS and CDR2 YFSETQ. Deletions cut 2 bases from V and 0 bases from J, with 12 bases between. The sample comprised blood, either unsorted or a sorted T cell fraction (not recorded which). This receptor was taken from a male donor with ankylosing spondylitis. The chain is built from TRBV5-1 and TRBJ2-7, with D perhaps matching TRBD2 (5 bases). CDR3 region: CASSLYGDSSYEQYF. The CDR3 nucleotides are TGCGCCAGCAGCTTATACGGGGATAGCTCCTACGAGCAGTACTTC.